Listed below are T cell receptor beta chains from one sample, sequenced in a study of blood T cells in healthy people across ages. TCRdb used MiXCR to reprocess the 5' RACE reads, holding one entry per CDR3 protein. Of more than 1.4 million distinct CDR3 sequences in the sample, 40% to 50% were seen once. The sample taken for sequencing was blood. These receptors all stem from a woman under 30 in good health. The CDR3 runs from the conserved cysteine through the conserved F or W. D genes are given only for firm matches. Size tells how often a clone was seen (once, few, many) or the class of an expanded clone, and some rows leave it out.

abundance	v_gene	j_gene	d_gene	CDR3aa
-	TRBV7-9	TRBJ2-1	TRBD2	CASSLGLAGGGYEQFF
-	TRBV9	TRBJ1-2	-	CASSVDVTNYGYTF
-	TRBV27	TRBJ1-2	-	CASSSGTHGRKYGYTF
-	TRBV4-1	TRBJ1-2	TRBD1	CASSQDPGQGGVGYTF
-	TRBV7-8	TRBJ2-3	TRBD2	CASSLVPSGGAGQYF
-	TRBV18	TRBJ2-7	TRBD1	CASSPAVGYGTGVFYEQYF
-	TRBV7-6	-	-	CASSRGEGRSYEQYF
-	TRBV9	TRBJ2-1	TRBD2	CASSVVTGTSGGGYNEQFF
few	TRBV6-1	TRBJ1-2	-	CASSEAEGYYGYTF
-	TRBV5-1	TRBJ1-1	TRBD1	CASSPRTGGPNTEAFF
-	TRBV27	TRBJ2-5	-	CASSLLSSGYQETQYF
-	TRBV12-3/TRBV12-4	TRBJ1-1	-	CASSLQGTHTEAFF
-	TRBV20-1	TRBJ2-2	TRBD2	CSAGDYLSPGELFF
many	TRBV11-1	TRBJ2-7	TRBD2	CASSWAAGEYEQYF
few	TRBV6-5	TRBJ1-2	-	CAATGGGVLGYTF
-	TRBV11-2	TRBJ1-6	-	CASRPGSSYNSPLHF
few	TRBV5-1	TRBJ2-1	-	CASSLGRLYNEQFF
few	TRBV12-5	TRBJ2-3	TRBD1	CASGPGTGAVTDTQYF
few	TRBV7-2	TRBJ2-1	TRBD2	CASSLAAAGTYNEQFF
few	TRBV21-1	TRBJ1-2	-	CASCRKTGGDGYTF
-	TRBV29-1	TRBJ1-2	-	CSVVPPNYGYTF
-	TRBV7-9	TRBJ2-7	-	CASSLMSKAEQYF
-	TRBV12-5	TRBJ1-6	-	CASGLPPRDSPLHF
-	TRBV25-1	TRBJ1-4	-	CASSEYYRATNEKLFF
-	TRBV20-1	TRBJ2-3	-	CSAYGGGSTDTQYF
-	TRBV10-3	TRBJ1-1	TRBD1	CAISGRGQNTEAFF
few	TRBV7-6	TRBJ2-1	TRBD2	CASSSSTSGSSLYNEQFF
few	TRBV4-2	TRBJ2-1	-	CASSQDRAGWNEQFF
-	TRBV6-6	TRBJ2-7	-	CASRTSPYEQYF
-	TRBV7-8	TRBJ2-1	-	CASALTTGEYNEQFF
-	TRBV28	TRBJ2-1	-	CASSTKPLEAGQFF
-	TRBV15	TRBJ2-1	-	CATNGGPGGEQFF
-	TRBV4-2	TRBJ2-1	-	CASRPVRANNNEQFF
few	TRBV24-1	TRBJ2-4	-	CATSDLSPWNIQYF
few	TRBV11-2	TRBJ2-3	-	CASSLNPGPADTQYF
few	TRBV5-1	TRBJ2-1	TRBD2	CASTPGTSGGSEQFF
few	TRBV29-1	TRBJ2-1	-	CSGQTSRAYNEQFF
-	TRBV30	TRBJ2-7	-	CAGSPPTYEQYF
few	TRBV6-6	TRBJ1-2	TRBD1	CASNRQGARGYTF
once	TRBV24-1	TRBJ2-5	-	CATSQWQETQYF
-	TRBV7-9	TRBJ1-6	-	CASSLPDSPLHF
-	TRBV11-2	TRBJ1-2	TRBD1	CASSSVRMGQGIYGYTF
few	TRBV28	TRBJ1-1	-	CASSHGGSSPEAFF